This T cell receptor (beta chain) stems from a study of response to subunit inactivated influenza vaccine. This clonotype has just a few counts. Trimming shortened V by 2 bases and J by 4 bases, and 8 bases separated the two germline ends. The CDR3 has 13 residues. The germline V gene encodes CDR1 SGHDN and CDR2 FVKESK. TCRdb reprocessed the RT-PCR reads with MiXCR, giving one entry per CDR3 protein. Of 150,000 to 200,000 distinct CDR3 sequences listed, about an eighth were seen once; the top ten hold approximately 30%. These sequences were also reported in another study, on T cells expressing NK-cell markers. That paper notes: Researchers built TCR beta cDNA using 5'RACE template switching with UMIs. Obtained from sorted CD3+CD56+NKG2C+, CD3+CD56+NKG2C- and CD3+CD56-NKG2C+ T cells were the TCR beta repertoires. Seven of the eight sequenced donors were HCMV-seropositive; one was seronegative. Clarity on HCMV specificity was lacking for the expanded NKG2C+ T cell clones.

The TCR was taken from a man aged 45 to 65 who received an inactivated influenza vaccine. The sequencing here drew on CD8+ T cells sorted from PBMCs, taken 12 days after vaccination. V and J are TRBV14 and TRBJ2-5; D gene unclear. CDR3 nucleotide sequence: TGTGCCAGCAGCCAAATCCGGAGAGAGACCCAGTACTTC. Translating gives CASSQIRRETQYF.